The 6 T cell receptor beta chains given below trace back to one sample, sequenced in a study of cytomegalovirus exposure and HLA in healthy donors. Primers: 60 Vbeta forward and 13 Jbeta reverse. This table comes from immunoSEQ multiplex PCR, and its TCRdb copy is limited to in-frame clones, with some not included. The sample contains roughly 200,000 clones, 10% to 15% of which appear only once. Sequences were obtained from PBMCs. These receptors came from a man aged 50 to 59 in good health and CMV-seropositive.

The chain combines TRBV7-9 with TRBJ2-5; TRBD1 matches at 7 bases. Germline values: CDR1 SEHNR, CDR2 FQNEAQ (reference sequence). V lost 4 bases and J lost 5; bases outside the gene matches: 7. The CDR3 totals 14 residues. CDR3 sequence: CASSSTGTGETQYF. The CDR3, as DNA: TGTGCCAGCAGCTCGACAGGGACGGGTGAGACCCAGTACTTC.

This clone was seen only a few times. J is TRBJ1-2 and V is TRBV18, with D hard to call. The CDR3 totals 14 residues. Trimming took off 0 bases at V and 10 bases at J, with 15 bases between the two ends. From germline, CDR1 is KGHSH and CDR2 LQKENI. The CDR3 DNA follows: TGTGCCAGCTCACCACCAAGGATACGAGAGGCCTACACCTTC. This gives the protein CASSPPRIREAYTF.

J is TRBJ1-5 and V is TRBV2; 10 bases align to TRBD1. V lost 7 bases and J lost 7; bases outside the gene matches: 10. CDR1 is SNHLY and CDR2 is FYNNEI in the germline V gene. This CDR3 has 15 residues. CDR3 sequence: CASMRQGASGQPQHF. The DNA of the CDR3 is TGTGCCAGCATGAGACAGGGGGCCTCGGGGCAGCCCCAGCATTTT.

This clone occurred a few times. The chain uses TRBV7-4 and TRBJ1-1; 7 nucleotides align to TRBD1. The CDR3 runs 14 residues. V dropped 5 bases and J dropped 2; count of bases not matched to a gene: 5. CDR1 and CDR2 (germline): SGHVT, SQSDAQ. In DNA, the CDR3 is TGTGCCAGCAGCCCGGGACAGTTCAACACTGAAGCTTTCTTT. This translates into CASSPGQFNTEAFF.

The genes are TRBV27 and TRBJ1-1, with a possible D match to TRBD1 (5 bases). Looked up from germline, CDR1 is MNHEY and CDR2 is SMNVEV (reference sequence). Trimming shortened V by 11 bases and J by 6 bases, and 10 bases separated the two germline ends. The CDR3 length is 10 residues. CDR3 coding DNA: TGTGCCGCGGGGCGGTCTGAAGCTTTCTTT. Its translation: CAAGRSEAFF.

The rearrangement uses TRBV15 and TRBJ1-1, with D uncertain. Germline V gene sequence: CDR1 LNHNV, CDR2 YYDKDF (reference sequence). The CDR3 length is 14 residues. Trimming left V 5 bases short and J 1 base short, with 11 bases between. CDR3 in amino acids: CATSSPKRNTEAFF. CDR3 nucleotide sequence: TGTGCCACCAGCTCGCCTAAGCGGAACACTGAAGCTTTCTTT.